This T cell receptor beta chain was identified during a study of long-term antiretroviral therapy in people with HIV. Turning to the study itself: The earliest specimens came about a decade ahead of the 2015 immediate-ART recommendation. Study-wide results and caveats: In samples taken after ART, diversity increased but remained below transplant donor control levels.

At the survey level, the v3.0 immunoSEQ assay was run. TCRdb's copy holds only in-frame clones and misses some; the assay was immunoSEQ multiplex PCR. Seen here are over 30,000 clones, around 85% observed once, and the top ten hold 4.5% to 6%. As regards this clone: Its antigen is undetermined.

The United States was where all participants with HIV were treated. In germline, CDR1 is SGDLS, CDR2 YYNGEE. The CDR3 is 17 residues long. Trimming removed 3 bases at V and 2 bases at J, with 17 bases between. Sequenced material: unsorted PBMCs, taken 3.1 years after starting antiretroviral therapy. The gene calls are TRBV9 and TRBJ2-2; D is unclear. The TCR originated in a woman between 50 and 59 years old with HIV. The CDR3 spells CASSDPLRSGNTGELFF. As DNA, the CDR3 is TGTGCCAGCAGCGACCCTCTAAGATCTGGAAACACCGGGGAGCTGTTTTTT.